A single sample is the source of the 26 T cell receptor beta chains below, sequenced in a study of T-cell memory formation after mild COVID-19. MiXCR was run by TCRdb on the 5' RACE reads, yielding one entry per CDR3 protein. The profile shows about half a million distinct CDR3 sequences, over 15% of them singletons. Material for sequencing was PBMCs or a T cell subset sorted from them (not recorded which). The receptors were sampled from an adult woman who had mild COVID-19 (a few samples of this study predate the infection). Cell type and time point are not known.

The chain is built from TRBV6-1 and TRBJ2-3, with 9 bases that match TRBD1. This CDR3 has 15 residues. Germline V lookup: CDR1 MNHNS, CDR2 SASEGT. V lost 5 bases to trimming and J lost 5 bases; unmatched junction nucleotides: 8. The CDR3 nucleotides read TGTGCCAGCAGTCCCCCGGGGACAGGGAGAGATACGCAGTATTTT. It translates to CASSPPGTGRDTQYF.

This clonotype was recorded a few times. The chain joins TRBV7-9 to TRBJ2-5; TRBD1 aligns across 10 bases. Germline V lookup: CDR1 SEHNR, CDR2 FQNEAQ (reference sequence). The CDR3 length is 16 residues. Germline trimming cut 5 bases from V and 2 bases from J; bases unmatched to any gene: 8. For the CDR3, the DNA is TGTGCCAGCAGCCCCGGTGACAGGGGGCTTCAAGAGACCCAGTACTTC. It is translated as CASSPGDRGLQETQYF.

There are a few counts of this clonotype. The chain has TRBV5-1 and TRBJ1-6, with a tentative D call TRBD1 (6 bases). Germline-derived CDR1 and CDR2 are SGHRS and YFSETQ. The CDR3 totals 16 residues. V was cut by 5 bases and J by 8 bases, with 20 bases left in between. CDR3 loop: CASSSRPGHPDSPLHF. DNA of the CDR3: TGCGCCAGCAGTTCTCGACCGGGACATCCCGATTCACCCCTCCACTTT.

V is TRBV20-1 and J is TRBJ2-7; D is undetermined. Germline CDR1 reads DFQATT; CDR2 reads SNEGSKA (reference sequence). The CDR3 has 13 amino acids. V shed 1 base and J shed 2 bases, with 9 bases lying between them. The CDR3: CSARVDRPYEQYV. DNA for the CDR3: TGCAGTGCTAGAGTTGACCGACCCTACGAGCAGTACGTC.

CDR3 sequence (DNA): TGTGCCAGCACCATCTTTCACGCAGGAGGAGGCTACACCTTC. It specifies CASTIFHAGGGYTF. The rearrangement joins TRBV6-1 to TRBJ1-2; no firm D call. The CDR3 is 14 amino acids. Deletions cut 7 bases from V and 8 bases from J, with 20 bases between. Germline V gene data show CDR1 as MNHNS and CDR2 as SASEGT.

This clonotype turned up a few times. The chain employs TRBV20-1 and TRBJ2-7; 11 positions agree with TRBD2. Per the germline V gene, CDR1 is DFQATT and CDR2 is SNEGSKA (reference sequence). Trimming at V came to 5 bases and at J to 3 bases, leaving 3 bases not matched to a gene. The CDR3 loop spans 13 amino acids. CDR3 amino acids: CSARTSGFYEQYF. The DNA for the CDR3 is TGCAGTGCTCGGACTAGCGGGTTCTACGAGCAGTACTTC.

In this sample, this clonotype turned up a few times. This chain uses TRBV12-3 or TRBV12-4 with TRBJ2-7, with D uncertain. V lost 4 bases, J lost 3 bases, and 7 bases lay in between. The CDR3 runs to 12 residues. CDR3 bases: TGTGCCAGCAGTTCCCAGCTCTACGAGCAGTACTTC. Its translation is CASSSQLYEQYF.

The V and J genes are TRBV7-2 and TRBJ1-4, with D perhaps matching TRBD1 (5 bases). The CDR3 spans 15 residues. V was clipped by 1 base and J by 4 bases, with 10 bases between them. Germline CDR1 SGHTA, CDR2 FQGNSA. The CDR3 spells CASSLGDRDNEKLFF. The CDR3 nucleotides read TGTGCCAGCAGCTTAGGGGACCGGGATAATGAAAAACTGTTTTTT.

This chain uses TRBV12-3 or TRBV12-4 with TRBJ2-1; possibly TRBD2 for D (7 bases). This CDR3 region has 15 residues. Between the trimmed V and J ends, which lost 6 bases and 3 bases, there was a span of 15 bases. Here the CDR3 DNA reads TGTGCCAGCAGGAATAGGGGGGAGGGCTACAATGAGCAGTTCTTC. It encodes CASRNRGEGYNEQFF.

This clonotype showed up many times. V gene TRBV9 combines with J gene TRBJ2-5; D is unclear. This CDR3 is built from 14 residues. Trimming shortened V by 1 base and J by 5 bases, and 12 bases separated the two germline ends. The germline V gene has CDR1 SGDLS and CDR2 YYNGEE. CDR3 nucleotide sequence: TGTGCCAGCAGCGTAACGGTTAGTGGCGAGACCCAGTACTTC. This codes for CASSVTVSGETQYF.

This chain links TRBV5-1 with TRBJ2-3, with 9 bases matching TRBD1. V trimming: 1 base; J trimming: 0 bases; junction bases outside the gene matches: 3. The CDR3 has 16 residues. Germline V lookup: CDR1 SGHRS, CDR2 YFSETQ. CDR3 nucleotide sequence: TGCGCCAGCAGCTTGACGACAGGGGGGAGCACAGATACGCAGTATTTT. Translation: CASSLTTGGSTDTQYF.

This clonotype was recorded a few times. The chain employs TRBV7-2 and TRBJ2-1; TRBD2 aligns across 11 bases. The CDR3 runs to 15 residues. V shed 4 bases, J shed 9 bases, and the junction held 8 bases outside the gene matches. Germline V gene lookup returns CDR1 SGHTA and CDR2 FQGNSA. Here the CDR3 DNA reads TGTGCCAGCAGCTCCACTAGCGGGAGTATGAGTGAGCAGTTCTTC. Residues: CASSSTSGSMSEQFF.

This clonotype came up many times. CDR3 residues: CASSPRTENTEAFF. Written as DNA, the CDR3 is TGTGCCAGCTCACCACGTACAGAAAATACAGAAGCTTTCTTT. V is TRBV18 and J is TRBJ1-1; D unresolved. The CDR3 covers 14 residues. The germline gives CDR1 KGHSH, CDR2 LQKENI. Between the trimmed V and J ends, which lost 1 base and 8 bases, there was a span of 14 bases. Full variable domain (rest looked up from reference TRBV18 and TRBJ1-1): NAGVMQNPRHLVRRRGQEARLRCSPMKGHSHVYWYRQLPEEGLKFMVYLQKENIIDESGMPKERFSAEFPKEGPSILRIQQVVRGDSAAYFCASSPRTENTEAFFGQGTRLTVV.

This clonotype was seen a few times. The chain combines TRBV5-1 with TRBJ1-3; D is ambiguous. V was cut by 1 base and J by 0 bases, with 8 bases left in between. The CDR3 runs to 15 residues. The germline CDR1 and CDR2 sequences are SGHRS and YFSETQ. The CDR3 protein is CASSLPGTSGNTIYF. CDR3 coding DNA: TGCGCCAGCAGCTTGCCAGGTACCTCTGGAAACACCATATATTTT. Together with reference TRBV5-1 and TRBJ1-3, the CDR3 gives the full variable domain: KAGVTQTPRYLIKTRGQQVTLSCSPISGHRSVSWYQQTPGQGLQFLFEYFSETQRNKGNFPGRFSGRQFSNSRSEMNVSTLELGDSALYLCASSLPGTSGNTIYFGEGSWLTVV.

A few counts support this clonotype. The chain couples TRBV2 to TRBJ2-5; TRBD2 matches 9 bases. V lost 2 bases to trimming and J lost 5 bases; unmatched junction nucleotides: 6. The CDR3 extends over 15 amino acids. CDR1 SNHLY and CDR2 FYNNEI come from the germline V gene. CDR3 residues: CASSELAGGPETQYF. The CDR3 bases are TGTGCCAGCAGTGAACTGGCGGGAGGGCCTGAGACCCAGTACTTC.

This clonotype has only a few counts. This chain uses TRBV7-3 with TRBJ2-1; TRBD2 matches 9 bases. The CDR3 contains 16 residues. V lost 5 bases to trimming and J lost 6 bases; unmatched junction nucleotides: 11. Germline CDR1 reads SGHTA; CDR2 reads FQGTGA. CDR3: CASSIGTSQSANEQFF. In nucleotides, the CDR3 is TGTGCCAGCAGCATCGGGACTAGCCAGTCGGCCAATGAGCAGTTCTTC. Full variable domain (missing parts from reference TRBV7-3 and TRBJ2-1): GAGVSQTPSNKVTEKGKYVELRCDPISGHTALYWYRQSLGQGPEFLIYFQGTGAADDSGLPNDRFFAVRPEGSVSTLKIQRTERGDSAVYLCASSIGTSQSANEQFFGPGTRLTVL.

The rearrangement uses TRBV12-3 or TRBV12-4 and TRBJ1-1, with 7 nucleotides matching TRBD1. V trimming: 7 bases; J trimming: 1 base; junction bases outside the gene matches: 3. The CDR3 sequence is 13 residues long. The CDR3 region has the DNA TGTGCCAGCAAGGGACAGACGAACACTGAAGCTTTCTTT. It translates to CASKGQTNTEAFF.

The chain recombines TRBV21-1 with TRBJ2-1; TRBD2 reflects the table's D call only, with no check against the DNA. TRBV21-1 is flagged as a pseudogene. The CDR3 loop spans 12 amino acids. CDR3 DNA: TGTGCCAGCAGCCCCACTAGAAATGAGCAGTTCTTC. Amino acids: CASSPTRNEQFF.

The CDR3 reads CASSLGEGAGNTIYF. CDR3 coding DNA: TGTGCCAGCAGCTTAGGGGAGGGGGCTGGAAACACCATATATTTT. J is TRBJ1-3 and V is TRBV7-3; maybe TRBD1 (6 bases). CDR1 SGHTA and CDR2 FQGTGA come from the germline V gene. V lost 2 bases and J lost 2, with 10 bases in between. There are 15 residues in the CDR3.

This chain uses TRBV10-3 with TRBJ1-1; 8 bases line up with TRBD1. V trimming: 6 bases; J trimming: 3 bases; junction bases outside the gene matches: 3. The germline V gene encodes CDR1 ENHRY and CDR2 SYGVKD. The CDR3 consists of 13 residues. The CDR3 DNA is TGTGCCATCAGACAACAGGGGGACACTGAAGCTTTCTTT. Protein: CAIRQQGDTEAFF.

This clonotype turned up a few times. CDR3 nucleotides: TGTGCCAGCAGCTTAGCTACTGAGCAGTTCTTC. The encoded protein is CASSLATEQFF. This rearrangement joins TRBV11-3 to TRBJ2-1; D gene ambiguous. CDR3 size: 11 residues. Germline assignment: CDR1 SGHNT and CDR2 YENEEA. Trimming pared 1 base from V and 9 bases from J, leaving 4 bases between.

This clonotype was counted between two and nine times. The chain combines TRBV5-5 with TRBJ2-7; no clear D. V was clipped by 0 bases and J by 0 bases, with 13 bases between them. The length of the CDR3 is 16 residues. Germline V CDR1 and CDR2: SGHKS, YYEKEE (reference sequence). CDR3 sequence: CASSLEASLNSYEQYF. The CDR3 DNA reads TGTGCCAGCAGCTTGGAGGCCAGTCTCAACTCCTACGAGCAGTACTTC. Based on the CDR3 plus reference TRBV5-5 and TRBJ2-7, the full variable domain is DAGVTQSPTHLIKTRGQQVTLRCSPISGHKSVSWYQQVLGQGPQFIFQYYEKEERGRGNFPDRFSARQFPNYSSELNVNALLLGDSALYLCASSLEASLNSYEQYFGPGTRLTVT.

This chain uses TRBV5-1 with TRBJ1-2; D is undetermined. The V gene lost 0 bases and the J gene lost 3 bases, with 9 bases spanning the gap. From germline, CDR1 is SGHRS and CDR2 YFSETQ. The CDR3 totals 14 residues. In nucleotides, the CDR3 is TGCGCCAGCAGCTTGGATCCCAGAGACTATGGCTACACCTTC. This codes for CASSLDPRDYGYTF.

This clonotype occurred a few times. V usage is TRBV5-8 and J usage is TRBJ2-3; 11 bases agree with TRBD1. This CDR3 is built from 16 residues. Germline V CDR1 and CDR2: SGHTS, YDEGEE. With V trimmed by 3 bases and J by 4 bases, 7 bases remained unmatched. The CDR3 loop is CASSSGQGAVADTQYF. In DNA form, the CDR3 reads TGTGCCAGCAGCTCCGGACAGGGGGCTGTGGCAGATACGCAGTATTTT. The full variable domain, with the rest looked up from reference TRBV5-8 and TRBJ2-3, is EAGVTQSPTHLIKTRGQQATLRCSPISGHTSVYWYQQALGLGLQFLLWYDEGEERNRGNFPPRFSGRQFPNYSSELNVNALELEDSALYLCASSSGQGAVADTQYFGPGTRLTVL.

This clonotype has just a few counts. The gene calls are TRBV7-9 and TRBJ2-2; weak D call: TRBD2 (6 bases). The CDR3 totals 12 residues. The germline V gene encodes CDR1 SEHNR and CDR2 FQNEAQ (reference sequence). V gave up 9 bases and J gave up 7 bases, with 12 bases separating them. The CDR3 DNA follows: TGTGCCAGTGGCGGAGGGATCGGGGAGCTGTTTTTT. Translation: CASGGGIGELFF.

V is TRBV19 and J is TRBJ1-1; D remains unclear. The V end lost 3 bases, the J end lost 1 base, and 3 bases lay between the germline ends. Germline V gene sequence: CDR1 LNHDA, CDR2 SQIVND (reference sequence). The CDR3 is 12 residues long. The DNA of the CDR3 is TGTGCCAGTAGTATGGGGAACACTGAAGCTTTCTTT. This translates into CASSMGNTEAFF. The full variable domain, with the rest looked up from reference TRBV19 and TRBJ1-1, is DGGITQSPKYLFRKEGQNVTLSCEQNLNHDAMYWYRQDPGQGLRLIYYSQIVNDFQKGDIAEGYSVSREKKESFPLTVTSAQKNPTAFYLCASSMGNTEAFFGQGTRLTVV.